The 30 T cell receptor beta chains listed next were all sequenced from one sample in a study of blood T cell repertoires in COVID-19. Some clones are missing from TCRdb's copy, which holds only in-frame ones; the method was immunoSEQ multiplex PCR. The table lists fewer than 300,000 clones, around 90% of them singletons. The sample consisted of PBMCs or T cells enriched from blood (not recorded which). These receptors were obtained from a woman in her twenties or thirties who had recovered from COVID-19.

V gene TRBV29-1 combines with J gene TRBJ2-3; no firm D call. The CDR3 spans 15 residues. Germline CDR1 SQVTM, CDR2 ANQGSEA. The ends were cut back, 6 bases at V and 0 bases at J, with 16 bases in the middle. The CDR3 loop reads CSVNSQKPSTDTQYF. Here the CDR3 DNA reads TGCAGCGTCAACAGTCAAAAGCCTAGCACAGATACGCAGTATTTT.

This rearrangement joins TRBV6-6 to TRBJ1-5; 9 bases are shared with TRBD1. Looked up from germline, CDR1 is MNHNY and CDR2 is SVGAGI (reference sequence). V shed 5 bases and J 9 bases; nucleotides not matched to a gene: 8. The CDR3 spans 14 residues. CDR3 bases: TGTGCCAGCAGTGCTGGGACAGGGACAGGGCCCCAGCATTTT. Protein: CASSAGTGTGPQHF.

This chain uses TRBV29-1 with TRBJ2-7; D is unresolved. The CDR3 has 12 residues. V lost 2 bases and J 1 base, leaving 6 bases between the germline ends. CDR1 and CDR2 (germline): SQVTM, ANQGSEA. CDR3 sequence (DNA): TGCAGCGTTGAAACTGATTCCTACGAGCAGTACTTC. Amino acids: CSVETDSYEQYF.

This chain links TRBV2 with TRBJ2-3, with 14 bases that match TRBD2. V was pared by 8 bases and J by 10 bases, with 11 bases of the junction left unmatched. Germline V gene sequence: CDR1 SNHLY, CDR2 FYNNEI. This CDR3 contains 15 residues. In DNA form, the CDR3 reads TGTGCCAGCGTTGACGGGACTAGCGGGAGCCGGGCGCAGTATTTT. It translates to CASVDGTSGSRAQYF.

The chain is built from TRBV11-3 and TRBJ2-3, with TRBD1 matching over 8 bases. Germline values: CDR1 SGHNT, CDR2 YENEEA. This CDR3 spans 16 amino acids. The V gene end was trimmed by 3 bases and the J gene end by 0 bases; junction bases not matched to a gene: 5. The CDR3 region is CASSLTGAISTDTQYF. The CDR3 DNA follows: TGTGCCAGCAGCTTGACAGGGGCGATAAGCACAGATACGCAGTATTTT.

The genes are TRBV6-5 and TRBJ1-2; 10 nucleotides match TRBD1. J gave up 7 bases and V 6 bases, and 8 bases lay outside the gene matches. Germline loops: CDR1 MNHEY, CDR2 SVGAGI. The CDR3 is made up of 14 amino acids. The CDR3 region has the DNA TGTGCCAGCAGAACACTCGGGACAGGGGCTGGCTACACCTTC. Translation: CASRTLGTGAGYTF.

J is TRBJ1-5 and V is TRBV27; 10 bases map to TRBD1. Trimming cost V 5 bases and J 2 bases; bases outside gene matches: 6. CDR1 and CDR2 from the germline V gene are MNHEY and SMNVEV (reference sequence). The CDR3 is 16 amino acids. CDR3 DNA: TGTGCCAGCAGTCGACAGGGGGCCATTGGCAATCAGCCCCAGCATTTT. Protein product: CASSRQGAIGNQPQHF.

The chain uses TRBV30 and TRBJ2-7; D call uncertain. This CDR3 has 13 amino acids. V lost 4 bases and J 6 bases, leaving 16 bases between the germline ends. Germline V gene data show CDR1 as GTSNPN and CDR2 as SVGIG (reference sequence). The CDR3 loop reads CAWTPRLDSEQYF. DNA for the CDR3: TGTGCCTGGACCCCCAGACTGGATAGCGAGCAGTACTTC. Using reference TRBV30 and TRBJ2-7 for the parts outside the CDR3, the full variable domain is SQTIHQWPATLVQPVGSPLSLECTVEGTSNPNLYWYRQAAGRGLQLLFYSVGIGQISSEVPQNLSASRPQDRQFILSSKKLLLSDSGFYLCAWTPRLDSEQYFGPGTRLTVT.

This chain uses TRBV6-2 or TRBV6-3 with TRBJ1-1; 7 bases align to TRBD1. V trimming: 0 bases; J trimming: 0 bases; junction bases outside the gene matches: 1. The CDR3 extends over 15 amino acids. Per the germline V gene, CDR1 is MNHEY and CDR2 is SVGEGT. The CDR3 loop reads CASSYSTGLNTEAFF. The CDR3 DNA sequence: TGTGCCAGCAGTTACTCGACAGGGCTGAACACTGAAGCTTTCTTT.

This chain links TRBV28 with TRBJ1-4, with 8 nucleotides matching TRBD1. The CDR3 has 14 residues. CDR1 and CDR2 from the germline V gene are MDHEN and SYDVKM. V shed 8 bases and J 5 bases; nucleotides not matched to a gene: 7. This chain's CDR3 is CASQTGAKNEKLFF. The CDR3 nucleotides read TGTGCCAGCCAGACAGGGGCGAAAAATGAAAAACTGTTTTTT.

This chain connects TRBV5-1 to TRBJ2-1; tentative D call: TRBD1 (6 bases). V was trimmed by 2 bases and J by 2 bases, leaving 17 bases between them. Germline loops: CDR1 SGHRS, CDR2 YFSETQ. This CDR3 has 17 residues. In nucleotides, the CDR3 is TGCGCCAGCAGCTTTTTCATGGACGGGACAACCTACAATGAGCAGTTCTTC. Protein product: CASSFFMDGTTYNEQFF.

Only one count was recorded for this clone. The rearrangement uses TRBV28 and TRBJ1-1; 7 bases line up with TRBD1. From germline, CDR1 is MDHEN and CDR2 SYDVKM. The V and J ends lost 6 bases and 1 base, in that order; junction bases with no gene match: 5. CDR3 size: 14 residues. The CDR3 protein is CASRAGQWNTEAFF. The DNA of the CDR3 is TGTGCCAGCAGGGCGGGACAGTGGAACACTGAAGCTTTCTTT.

V usage is TRBV19 and J usage is TRBJ2-4, with D uncertain. Germline V gene lookup returns CDR1 LNHDA and CDR2 SQIVND (reference sequence). This CDR3 has 16 residues. Trimming stripped 5 bases from V and 3 bases from J, with 17 bases between. The CDR3 reads CASSFTPSVCKNIQYF. The DNA of the CDR3 is TGTGCCAGTAGTTTTACCCCTTCAGTGTGCAAAAACATTCAGTACTTC.

V usage is TRBV28 and J usage is TRBJ1-2, with a tentative D call TRBD1 (6 bases). The CDR3 contains 17 residues. V lost 5 bases and J lost 7, with 26 bases in between. Germline CDR1 is MDHEN and CDR2 is SYDVKM. In DNA, the CDR3 is TGTGCCAGCAGTAATACCGGGACAATCATCCCCAGGGGTGGCTACACCTTC. Residues: CASSNTGTIIPRGGYTF.

This chain connects TRBV19 to TRBJ2-5; TRBD2 agrees at 14 bases. This CDR3 contains 17 residues. J was trimmed by 3 bases and V by 5 bases; bases with no gene match: 8. The germline V gene encodes CDR1 LNHDA and CDR2 SQIVND (reference sequence). CDR3 region: CASSPRGLAGEEETQYF. In DNA form, the CDR3 reads TGTGCCAGTAGTCCCCGGGGACTAGCGGGAGAAGAAGAGACCCAGTACTTC.

The chain couples TRBV6-6 to TRBJ2-1, with D uncertain. The germline V and J ends were trimmed by 5 bases and 2 bases, with 19 bases remaining between them. The CDR3 runs to 17 residues. Germline V lookup: CDR1 MNHNY, CDR2 SVGAGI (reference sequence). Written as DNA, the CDR3 is TGTGCCAGCAGTCCGAGCTTGTGGGCCTTTACCTACAATGAGCAGTTCTTC. Its protein product is CASSPSLWAFTYNEQFF.

The rearrangement joins TRBV18 to TRBJ1-6, with 7 bases that match TRBD1. The CDR3 loop spans 14 amino acids. V lost 4 bases to trimming and J lost 10 bases; unmatched junction nucleotides: 7. Germline loops: CDR1 KGHSH, CDR2 LQKENI. CDR3 region: CASSQTGLWSPLHF. CDR3 nucleotides: TGTGCCAGCTCACAGACAGGGTTGTGGTCACCCCTCCACTTT.

The chain links TRBV12-3 or TRBV12-4 to TRBJ1-1; the D is unclear. The CDR3 extends over 11 amino acids. Trimming left V 4 bases short and J 7 bases short, with 7 bases between. The CDR3 region is CASSSRLEAFF. CDR3 DNA: TGTGCCAGCAGTTCCAGGCTTGAAGCTTTCTTT.

The gene calls are TRBV11-2 and TRBJ2-1; TRBD2 might be the D (7 bases). Between the trimmed V and J ends, which lost 1 base and 4 bases, there was a span of 17 bases. Germline assignment: CDR1 SGHAT and CDR2 FQNNGV. The CDR3 contains 17 residues. As DNA, the CDR3 is TGTGCCAGCAGCTTAGTAGGTTCGGGGGGCCCTTACAATGAGCAGTTCTTC. This sequence encodes CASSLVGSGGPYNEQFF.

This clone was counted a few times. V is TRBV27 and J is TRBJ1-6, with 7 bases lining up with TRBD1. The CDR3 loop spans 17 amino acids. CDR1 and CDR2 from the germline V gene are MNHEY and SMNVEV (reference sequence). J lost 9 bases, V lost 6 bases, and 17 bases had no gene match. Written as DNA, the CDR3 is TGTGCCAGCAGGCAGGGGGATTCGTTGATTTTGAGTTCACCCCTCCACTTT. Protein product: CASRQGDSLILSSPLHF.

The chain has TRBV5-5 and TRBJ2-7; D is unclear. This CDR3 has 13 residues. The V and J ends lost 0 bases and 2 bases respectively, with 6 bases between them. Germline V gene sequence: CDR1 SGHKS, CDR2 YYEKEE (reference sequence). CDR3 sequence: CASSLDRTYEQYF. Here the CDR3 DNA reads TGTGCCAGCAGCTTGGACAGAACCTACGAGCAGTACTTC.

The V and J genes are TRBV5-4 and TRBJ2-5; perhaps TRBD2 as D (5 bases). Between the trimmed V and J ends, which lost 2 bases and 3 bases, there was a span of 11 bases. The germline CDR1 and CDR2 sequences are SGHNT and YYREEE (reference sequence). The CDR3 runs 14 residues. The CDR3 is CASSFRDQKETQYF. As DNA, the CDR3 is TGTGCCAGCAGCTTTCGGGATCAAAAAGAGACCCAGTACTTC.

The V call is TRBV10-3, the J call TRBJ2-1, with TRBD2 identical over 11 bases. CDR3 length: 15 residues. CDR1 is ENHRY and CDR2 is SYGVKD in the germline V gene. After removal of 7 bases from V and 9 bases from J, the junction contained 11 bases not matched to a gene. Here the CDR3 reads CAITPSSGRFGEQFF. The CDR3 DNA follows: TGTGCCATCACCCCCTCTAGCGGGAGGTTCGGTGAGCAGTTCTTC.

The chain uses TRBV5-4 and TRBJ2-2; the match to TRBD1 covers 8 bases. Germline V gene lookup returns CDR1 SGHNT and CDR2 YYREEE (reference sequence). CDR3 length: 16 residues. The ends lost 2 bases at V and 4 bases at J; junction bases unmatched: 7. For the CDR3, the DNA is TGTGCCAGCAGCTTACCCGGACAGGGAGGCACCGGGGAGCTGTTTTTT. It encodes CASSLPGQGGTGELFF.

The chain links TRBV7-3 to TRBJ1-3; maybe TRBD1 (6 bases). The germline V gene has CDR1 SGHTA and CDR2 FQGTGA. This CDR3 has 14 residues. The ends were cut back, 5 bases at V and 8 bases at J, with 16 bases in the middle. CDR3 in DNA: TGTGCCAGCAGCCCAGGGGCTCTTTCGCACACCATATATTTT. Protein: CASSPGALSHTIYF.

The chain employs TRBV6-5 and TRBJ1-2; 10 positions agree with TRBD1. Trimming removed 7 bases from V and 4 bases from J; junction bases left unmatched: 6. Germline lookup yields CDR1 MNHEY and CDR2 SVGAGI. The CDR3 has 14 amino acids. The CDR3 is CASISGQGTYGYTF. The CDR3 DNA reads TGTGCCAGCATCTCGGGACAGGGGACCTATGGCTACACCTTC.

CDR3 protein: CASSISQTIYEQYF. The CDR3 DNA follows: TGTGCCAGTAGTATTAGTCAGACTATCTACGAGCAGTACTTC. This chain links TRBV19 with TRBJ2-7, with TRBD2 as a possible D gene (5 bases). Trimming took 3 bases from V and 3 from J, leaving 12 bases between them. The CDR3 has 14 amino acids. CDR1 and CDR2 from the germline V gene are LNHDA and SQIVND (reference sequence).

This clone is a singleton in its sample. The V call is TRBV29-1, the J call TRBJ1-1, with 10 bases that match TRBD1. The CDR3 is made up of 16 amino acids. J was trimmed by 1 base and V by 0 bases; bases with no gene match: 5. The germline V gene encodes CDR1 SQVTM and CDR2 ANQGSEA. DNA of the CDR3: TGCAGCGTTGAAGATCGGGGGGACAGGGGGAACACTGAAGCTTTCTTT. Translation: CSVEDRGDRGNTEAFF. Looking up the rest from reference TRBV29-1 and TRBJ1-1 gives the full variable domain: SAVISQKPSRDICQRGTSLTIQCQVDSQVTMMFWYRQQPGQSLTLIATANQGSEATYESGFVIDKFPISRPNLTFSTLTVSNMSPEDSSIYLCSVEDRGDRGNTEAFFGQGTRLTVV.

For the CDR3, the DNA is TGTGCCATCAGGCTCCGAGCTTCAGATACGCAGTATTTT. This sequence encodes CAIRLRASDTQYF. The chain is built from TRBV10-3 and TRBJ2-3, with D unclear. This CDR3 comprises 13 residues. Germline V lookup: CDR1 ENHRY, CDR2 SYGVKD. Between the trimmed V and J ends, which lost 6 bases and 4 bases, there was a span of 11 bases.

J is TRBJ1-5 and V is TRBV15; D remains unclear. The germline V gene encodes CDR1 LNHNV and CDR2 YYDKDF (reference sequence). CDR3 length: 14 amino acids. Trimming removed 1 base at V and 5 bases at J, with 9 bases between. The CDR3: CATSRGGGYQPQHF. The DNA for the CDR3 is TGTGCCACCAGCAGAGGAGGAGGGTATCAGCCCCAGCATTTT.